These 12 T cell receptor beta chains share one sample of origin, sequenced in a study of blood T cell repertoires in COVID-19. Method: immunoSEQ multiplex PCR; TCRdb's copy keeps in-frame clones and lacks some. The profile shows approximately 180,000 clones, roughly 85% of them singletons. The sample consisted of peripheral blood. Receptors originate from a man aged 55 to 70 with acute or convalescent COVID-19.

J is TRBJ2-3 and V is TRBV4-1; weak D call: TRBD2 (6 bases). The V gene's germline CDR1 is MGHRA and CDR2 YSYEKL. The V gene lost 1 base and the J gene lost 3 bases, with 11 bases spanning the gap. The CDR3 is 15 amino acids. CDR3 loop: CASSQVAGTTDTQYF. The CDR3 DNA follows: TGCGCCAGCAGCCAAGTGGCGGGGACTACAGATACGCAGTATTTT.

The genes are TRBV5-4 and TRBJ2-6, with a possible D match to TRBD1 (6 bases). Germline V gene data show CDR1 as SGHNT and CDR2 as YYREEE (reference sequence). V lost 4 bases and J 2 bases, leaving 10 bases between the germline ends. The CDR3 loop spans 15 amino acids. The CDR3 sequence is CASSAPGAGANVLTF. The CDR3 region has the DNA TGTGCCAGCAGCGCACCAGGGGCTGGGGCCAACGTCCTGACTTTC.

The chain has TRBV4-3 and TRBJ1-5, with D unresolved. Per germline, CDR1 LGHNA and CDR2 YSLEER. The CDR3 has 13 amino acids. V dropped 0 bases and J dropped 4 bases, with 4 bases sitting between them. Here the CDR3 reads CASSQDLNQPQHF. In DNA, the CDR3 is TGCGCCAGCAGCCAAGATCTAAATCAGCCCCAGCATTTT.

The chain carries TRBV7-3 and TRBJ1-5; possibly TRBD1 for D (6 bases). CDR1 is SGHTA, CDR2 FQGTGA, per germline. V was cut by 1 base and J by 2 bases, with 12 bases left in between. This CDR3 comprises 16 residues. The CDR3 DNA reads TGTGCCAGCAGCTTAATGGGGCCAGGGGGCAATCAGCCCCAGCATTTT. The encoded protein is CASSLMGPGGNQPQHF.

The chain links TRBV4-1 to TRBJ2-1; 8 bases fit TRBD1. This CDR3 is built from 15 residues. Germline-derived CDR1 and CDR2 are MGHRA and YSYEKL. With V trimmed by 3 bases and J by 7 bases, 8 bases remained unmatched. CDR3 protein: CASSHKGGQANEQFF. The CDR3 bases are TGCGCCAGCAGCCATAAAGGGGGACAGGCTAATGAGCAGTTCTTC.

This chain joins TRBV10-1 and TRBJ1-2; D possibly corresponds to TRBD1 (6 bases). This CDR3 is built from 13 residues. Per germline, CDR1 WNHNN and CDR2 SYGVQD (reference sequence). V lost 7 bases and J 9 bases, leaving 18 bases between the germline ends. CDR3 coding DNA: TGCGCCAGCAAAGGGACACTACCAGGGAGCTACACCTTC. Translation gives CASKGTLPGSYTF.

The J gene is TRBJ2-1, the V gene TRBV9; 11 nucleotides align to TRBD2. Germline CDR1 is SGDLS and CDR2 is YYNGEE. This CDR3 is built from 18 residues. The J segment lost 4 bases and the V segment lost 1 base, leaving 10 bases of the junction unmatched. The CDR3 DNA is TGTGCCAGCAGCGTAAAGGCGGGGGGGACTAGCGGTTACAATGAGCAGTTCTTC. This codes for CASSVKAGGTSGYNEQFF.

By share of the sample, this clone is medium-sized. The chain has TRBV19 and TRBJ1-6; D unclear. Trimming removed 4 bases at V and 16 bases at J, with 14 bases between. CDR3 length: 12 residues. Germline CDR1 LNHDA, CDR2 SQIVND (reference sequence). This CDR3 is CASSKVGTELHF. The CDR3 bases are TGTGCCAGTAGTAAGGTTGGAACAGAACTCCACTTT.

The chain combines TRBV10-3 with TRBJ1-5, with 8 bases identical to TRBD1. Unmatched junction bases numbered 7, after V lost 3 bases and J lost 3 bases. Germline assignment: CDR1 ENHRY and CDR2 SYGVKD. CDR3 length: 16 amino acids. CDR3 in DNA: TGTGCCATCAGTGATCCGACAGGGGAAATCAATCAGCCCCAGCATTTT. Encoded protein: CAISDPTGEINQPQHF.

Worth noting for this clone: Other nucleotide sequences in the sample specify the same CDR3. This sequence joins TRBV5-1 and TRBJ1-5, with unresolved D. Germline assignment: CDR1 SGHRS and CDR2 YFSETQ. Trimming shortened V by 4 bases and J by 1 base, and 6 bases separated the two germline ends. The CDR3 sequence is 13 residues long. CDR3 sequence reads: CASSPGSNQPQHF. The CDR3, as DNA: TGCGCCAGCAGCCCGGGGAGCAATCAGCCCCAGCATTTT.

This rearrangement joins TRBV5-4 to TRBJ2-1, with unresolved D. Germline CDR1 reads SGHNT; CDR2 reads YYREEE (reference sequence). CDR3 length: 12 residues. Trimming took 6 bases from V and 2 from J, leaving 6 bases between them. The CDR3 DNA is TGTGCCAGCACTAGTCCCTACAATGAGCAGTTCTTC. Amino acids: CASTSPYNEQFF.

V is TRBV19 and J is TRBJ1-4; 8 nucleotides line up with TRBD1. V gave up 4 bases and J gave up 0 bases; unmatched junction bases: 7. The germline V gene has CDR1 LNHDA and CDR2 SQIVND (reference sequence). The CDR3 extends over 17 amino acids. The CDR3 bases are TGTGCCAGTAGTACCGGACAGGGATATGCAACTAATGAAAAACTGTTTTTT. Amino acid sequence: CASSTGQGYATNEKLFF.